Included here is one T cell receptor (beta chain) sequence, with context. Its antigen is currently unknown. The record originates from a study of TIL therapy for anti-PD-1-resistant metastatic lung cancer. Study in general: Several tumors were EGFR-mutant and two were ALK-rearranged. Findings and caveats of the study: After infusion, TIL clonotypes partly replaced peripheral T cells and declined over months. Patients were highly selected, enriched for treatment-naive, never-smoker and oncogene-addicted cases.

Sequencing used immunoSEQ v3. TCRdb's table, derived via immunoSEQ multiplex PCR, lists solely in-frame clones and lacks some. The sample includes approximately 16,000 clones, 70% to 85% seen only once; the top ten take 35% to 40%. Regarding time point: pre-treatment sample, taken before nivolumab and TIL therapy. Stage 4 NSCLC adults joined between late 2017 and January 2020. The length of the CDR3 is 15 residues. V was clipped by 0 bases and J by 0 bases; unmatched bases: 1. The germline V gene encodes CDR1 GTSNPN and CDR2 SVGIG (reference sequence). The gene calls are TRBV30 and TRBJ2-1; 8 bases match TRBD2. The TCR was taken from a person aged 25 to 80 with non-small cell lung cancer. Sequenced material: blood, taken at baseline. The CDR3 protein is CAWSVGTSSYNEQFF. The CDR3 DNA is TGTGCCTGGAGTGTAGGGACTAGCTCCTACAATGAGCAGTTCTTC.